This TCR beta chain is drawn from a study of T cell responses to AZD1222 COVID-19 vaccine. On the study more broadly: Samples with a second dose at about 4 or about 12 weeks were pooled together. Findings and caveats of the study: It should be noted that donors were predominantly white British and more often female, and clonal diversity was possibly underestimated. The CD4 TCRs associated with vaccination extended across spike and predominated at 160-218 and 743-854.

Note on this clone: The antigen is unknown.

TCRdb's table, derived via immunoSEQ multiplex PCR, lists solely in-frame clones and lacks some. The repertoire holds roughly 100,000 clones, with 90% to 95% as singletons. Germline V gene lookup returns CDR1 LGHNA and CDR2 YSLEER. The length of the CDR3 is 16 residues. The V and J ends lost 4 bases and 6 bases, in that order; junction bases with no gene match: 11. This chain joins TRBV4-3 and TRBJ2-7; 11 nucleotides match TRBD1. The sequences come from peripheral blood, collected on day 0 of AZD1222 vaccination. This TCR was sampled from an adult in good health. The CDR3 reads CASSLTTGDRGGEQYF. Written as DNA, the CDR3 is TGCGCCAGCAGCCTCACGACAGGGGACAGGGGGGGCGAGCAGTACTTC.